This entry describes one T cell receptor beta chain. The target antigen is unknown. A J-beta primer mix and a sample-barcoded 5' primer were used in a second PCR of about 7 to 12 cycles. From the 5' RACE reads, TCRdb called clonotypes with MiXCR, one entry per CDR3 protein. The table has about 680,000 distinct CDR3 sequences, around 45% seen once; the top ten hold around a third. This record belongs to a study of blood T cells in healthy people across ages. The study's findings and limits: Unknown CMV status may confound age-related changes in expanded clones.

The CDR3 has 14 amino acids. V dropped 5 bases and J dropped 4; count of bases not matched to a gene: 7. Germline V lookup: CDR1 SGHTA, CDR2 FQGNSA. The chain is built from TRBV7-2 and TRBJ1-1, with 7 nucleotides matching TRBD1. The receptor was derived from a woman aged 60-75 years in good health. The specimen was blood. CDR3: CASSLNPGGTEAFF. The CDR3 nucleotides are TGTGCCAGCAGCCTCAACCCAGGGGGCACTGAAGCTTTCTTT.